This T cell receptor (beta chain) appears in the sequencing data of a study of response to subunit inactivated influenza vaccine. The study's findings and limits: Each seasonal influenza vaccination, the authors suggested, recruits few new T cells.

A single record per CDR3 protein comes from TCRdb applying MiXCR to the RT-PCR reads. The sample lists about half a million distinct CDR3 sequences, over 25% occurring once. This clonotype was seen only a few times. The antigen is unknown. The V and J ends lost 5 bases and 2 bases respectively, with 16 bases between them. CDR3 length: 15 amino acids. This TCR derives from a man in his forties or fifties who received an inactivated influenza vaccine. The rearrangement joins TRBV12-3 or TRBV12-4 to TRBJ2-7; D may be TRBD1 (6 bases). This specimen was CD4+ T cells sorted from PBMCs, taken less than 6 days after vaccination. The CDR3 here is CASSPRTASAYEQYF. The CDR3 DNA sequence: TGTGCCAGCAGTCCACGGACAGCCAGTGCCTACGAGCAGTACTTC.